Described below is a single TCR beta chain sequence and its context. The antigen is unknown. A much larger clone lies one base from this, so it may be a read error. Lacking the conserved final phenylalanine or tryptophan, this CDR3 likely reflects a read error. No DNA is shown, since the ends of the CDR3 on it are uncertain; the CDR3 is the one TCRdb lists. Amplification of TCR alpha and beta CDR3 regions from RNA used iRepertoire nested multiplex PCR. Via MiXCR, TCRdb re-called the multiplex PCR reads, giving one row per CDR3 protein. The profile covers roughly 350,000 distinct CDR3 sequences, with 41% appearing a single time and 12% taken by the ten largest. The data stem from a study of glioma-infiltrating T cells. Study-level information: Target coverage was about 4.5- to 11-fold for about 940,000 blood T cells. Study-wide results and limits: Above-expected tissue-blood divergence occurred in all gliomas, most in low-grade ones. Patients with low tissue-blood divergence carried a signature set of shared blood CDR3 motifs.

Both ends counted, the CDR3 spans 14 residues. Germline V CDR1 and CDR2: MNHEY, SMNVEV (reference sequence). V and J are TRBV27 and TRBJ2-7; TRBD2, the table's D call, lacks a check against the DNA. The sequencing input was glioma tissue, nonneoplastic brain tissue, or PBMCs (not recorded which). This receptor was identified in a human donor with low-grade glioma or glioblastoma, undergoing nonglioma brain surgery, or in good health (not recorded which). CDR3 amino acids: CASSPLGGSGRASN.